Below, 5 T cell receptor beta chains from the same sample are listed, as sequenced in a study of blood T cell repertoires in COVID-19. TCRdb keeps only in-frame clones here, not all; method: immunoSEQ multiplex PCR. The data contain some 31,000 clones, about 84% of them seen just once; the ten biggest clones take up just over 3%. The material sequenced was peripheral blood. Receptor source: an older man with COVID-19, enrolled during active disease.

V gene TRBV9 combines with J gene TRBJ1-3; D unclear. Germline V gene data show CDR1 as SGDLS and CDR2 as YYNGEE. The germline V and J ends were trimmed by 6 bases and 0 bases, with 10 bases remaining between them. This CDR3 is 14 amino acids long. CDR3 in amino acids: CASTTLSSGNTIYF. Here the CDR3 DNA reads TGTGCCAGCACTACCCTGAGCTCTGGAAACACCATATATTTT. Based on the CDR3 plus reference TRBV9 and TRBJ1-3, the full variable domain is DSGVTQTPKHLITATGQRVTLRCSPRSGDLSVYWYQQSLDQGLQFLIQYYNGEERAKGNILERFSAQQFPDLHSELNLSSLELGDSALYFCASTTLSSGNTIYFGEGSWLTVV.

This chain joins TRBV7-3 and TRBJ2-7; D remains ambiguous. CDR1 is SGHTA, CDR2 FQGTGA, per germline. CDR3 size: 12 residues. V gave up 5 bases and J gave up 3 bases, with 8 bases separating them. The CDR3 DNA sequence: TGTGCCAGCAGCGTCGGTCGCTACGAGCAGTACTTC. It translates to CASSVGRYEQYF.

The V and J genes are TRBV6-5 and TRBJ2-3; 7 nucleotides line up with TRBD2. Germline CDR1 and CDR2: MNHEY and SVGAGI. The CDR3 is 15 residues long. With 5 bases clipped from V and 4 bases from J, the junction kept 9 bases outside the gene matches. The chain's CDR3 is CASSPAGRVADTQYF. DNA of the CDR3: TGTGCCAGCAGTCCAGCGGGGCGGGTAGCAGATACGCAGTATTTT.

J is TRBJ1-1 and V is TRBV2; D may be TRBD1 (5 bases). V was clipped by 2 bases and J by 5 bases, with 15 bases between them. Germline V gene lookup returns CDR1 SNHLY and CDR2 FYNNEI. The length of the CDR3 is 15 residues. CDR3 residues: CASSETGLKGTEAFF. In DNA, the CDR3 is TGTGCCAGCAGTGAAACGGGCCTAAAGGGGACTGAAGCTTTCTTT.

The chain employs TRBV7-2 and TRBJ2-5; TRBD2 aligns across 11 bases. The CDR3 is 17 amino acids. V was pared by 1 base and J by 2 bases, with 6 bases of the junction left unmatched. Germline CDR1 and CDR2: SGHTA and FQGNSA. In nucleotides, the CDR3 is TGTGCCAGCAGCTTAGGTACCGGGACTAGCGGACAAGAGACCCAGTACTTC. This sequence encodes CASSLGTGTSGQETQYF.